The present T cell receptor (beta chain) was sequenced within a study of beta chain features in type 1 diabetes. This clone was seen a handful of times. Its antigen is as yet unknown. The CDR3 runs to 14 residues. Germline values: CDR1 SGHVS, CDR2 FNYEAQ. The V end lost 3 bases, the J end lost 4 bases, and 9 bases lay between the germline ends. Broader study findings: Healthy donors had naive, central memory and Treg TCRB repertoires that appeared less similar than those seen among patients.

Of the isolated RNA, all was reverse transcribed, and so the sequenced material was expressed TCRB transcripts. Sequencing used immunoSEQ multiplex PCR; TCRdb keeps in-frame clones, though not all of them. The table includes about 620,000 clones, 15% to 19% detected once. The sequenced sample was naive CD4+ T cells from blood. V and J are TRBV7-6 and TRBJ2-2; D unresolved. The receptor was isolated from a man between 18 and 35 years old in good health. Written as DNA, the CDR3 is TGTGCCAGCAGCTTCCCTGTCGGCACCGGGGAGCTGTTTTTT. Protein product: CASSFPVGTGELFF.